The 14 T cell receptor beta chains listed next were all sequenced from one sample in a study of human T cells and chemical hapten exposure (dated by TCRdb to the early 2020s). Library preparation was by 5' RACE. Instrument used: Illumina MiSeq. TCRdb took the public reads, trimmed them with fastp at Q25, ran MiXCR for clone calling and kept in-frame beta chains. Rows with one shared CDR3 protein collapse into an entry with the most common genes and DNA. The sample yields some 150,000 distinct CDR3 sequences; 4.1% were counted once. In total, the top ten clones hold around 1.4% of the sample. Total RNA was extracted from unfractionated whole blood collected in Tempus Blood RNA tubes. These receptors were collected from a female donor in good health.

This clonotype was seen at least ten times. The gene calls are TRBV28 and TRBJ1-5; D ambiguous. Trimming cost V 5 bases and J 7 bases, with 9 bases left between them. The CDR3 is made up of 12 amino acids. Per the germline V gene, CDR1 is MDHEN and CDR2 is SYDVKM. DNA for the CDR3: TGTGCCAGCAGTCTCCTGAGACAGCCCCAGCATTTT. It codes for CASSLLRQPQHF.

This clonotype occurred many times. This chain connects TRBV10-3 to TRBJ2-3; D gene uncertain. Trimming took off 2 bases at V and 6 bases at J, with 6 bases between the two ends. The germline V gene has CDR1 ENHRY and CDR2 SYGVKD. This CDR3 contains 12 residues. CDR3 sequence (DNA): TGTGCCATCAGTGAGCCGAGGGATACGCAGTATTTT. Protein: CAISEPRDTQYF.

This clonotype was observed at least ten times. This chain connects TRBV6-6 to TRBJ2-3; 7 bases align to TRBD2. Germline V gene sequence: CDR1 MNHNY, CDR2 SVGAGI (reference sequence). Trimming cost V 2 bases and J 2 bases; bases outside gene matches: 13. CDR3 length: 18 residues. The CDR3 sequence: CASSYVRTLADITDTQYF. The CDR3 DNA follows: TGTGCCAGCAGTTACGTACGGACTCTAGCGGACATCACAGATACGCAGTATTTT.

At least ten counts were recorded for this clonotype. The V and J genes are TRBV7-8 and TRBJ1-1, with D hard to call. The V gene's germline CDR1 is SGHVS and CDR2 FQNEAQ. V shed 4 bases and J shed 4 bases, with 13 bases lying between them. The CDR3 totals 14 residues. The DNA for the CDR3 is TGTGCCAGCAGCTACCAGGCCGTGGGCACTGAAGCTTTCTTT. Translated, it gives CASSYQAVGTEAFF.

This clonotype was seen repeatedly, ten times or more. The CDR3 coding sequence is TGCGCCAGCAGCCGGGAACCCAACTCTGGGGCCAACGTCCTGACTTTC. The encoded protein is CASSREPNSGANVLTF. This chain joins TRBV5-1 and TRBJ2-6, with D perhaps matching TRBD2 (5 bases). This CDR3 spans 16 amino acids. Trimming took off 4 bases at V and 0 bases at J, with 11 bases between the two ends. Germline V gives CDR1 SGHRS, CDR2 YFSETQ.

The chain has TRBV27 and TRBJ1-1, with unresolved D. Germline-derived CDR1 and CDR2 are MNHEY and SMNVEV (reference sequence). The CDR3 sequence is 15 residues long. With 4 bases removed from V and 1 base from J, the gap between germline ends came to 13 bases. The CDR3 spells CASSSYSLTNTEAFF. In DNA form, the CDR3 reads TGTGCCAGCAGTTCCTACAGCCTAACGAACACTGAAGCTTTCTTT.

Many counts were recorded for this clonotype. This chain links TRBV7-2 with TRBJ2-7, with TRBD1 matching 7 bases. The junction had 5 bases not matched to a gene; V was cut back by 3 bases and J by 0 bases. CDR1 and CDR2 (germline): SGHTA, FQGNSA. The CDR3 length is 15 residues. CDR3 amino acids: CASSFFRQGSYEQYF. Written as DNA, the CDR3 is TGTGCCAGCAGCTTCTTTAGACAGGGCTCCTACGAGCAGTACTTC.

Comment on this clonotype: A single base separates this from a much larger clone, so it may be a read error. The chain is built from TRBV5-1 and TRBJ1-2, with TRBD1 as a possible D gene (6 bases). This CDR3 comprises 15 residues. CDR1 is SGHRS and CDR2 is YFSETQ in the germline V gene. The CDR3 spells CASRLDSLLLYGYTF. The CDR3 nucleotides read TGCGCCAGCAGATTGGACAGTCTTCTACTCTATGGCTACACCTTC.

This clonotype was counted at least ten times. The rearrangement joins TRBV7-3 to TRBJ2-2; D unresolved. Germline loops: CDR1 SGHTA, CDR2 FQGTGA. CDR3 length: 12 amino acids. The V end lost 5 bases, the J end lost 3 bases, and 4 bases lay between the germline ends. The CDR3 bases are TGTGCCAGCAGCACCCACACCGGGGAGCTGTTTTTT. It encodes CASSTHTGELFF.

This clonotype has at least ten counts. Here the CDR3 reads CASSPGGAGATEAFF. The CDR3 DNA reads TGTGCCAGCTCACCCGGTGGCGCCGGGGCCACTGAAGCTTTCTTT. The chain recombines TRBV18 with TRBJ1-1; the D gene is possibly TRBD1 (5 bases). Germline V gene data show CDR1 as KGHSH and CDR2 as LQKENI. This CDR3 is built from 15 residues. The V gene lost 3 bases and the J gene lost 4 bases, with 15 bases spanning the gap.

This clonotype was counted ten times or more. The chain is built from TRBV12-3 or TRBV12-4 and TRBJ1-3; TRBD1 matches 7 bases. The V gene end was trimmed by 2 bases and the J gene end by 2 bases; junction bases not matched to a gene: 3. The CDR3 covers 15 residues. CDR3 loop: CASSLLGGTGNTIYF. The CDR3 DNA reads as TGTGCCAGCAGTTTATTAGGGGGCACTGGAAACACCATATATTTT.

The chain has TRBV6-1 and TRBJ1-1, with D perhaps matching TRBD1 (6 bases). Trimming cost V 0 bases and J 5 bases, with 13 bases left between them. CDR1 MNHNS and CDR2 SASEGT come from the germline V gene. This CDR3 spans 15 amino acids. CDR3 region: CASSEAHLRGTEAFF. The CDR3 DNA reads as TGTGCCAGCAGTGAAGCCCACCTGAGGGGGACTGAAGCTTTCTTT.

V usage is TRBV11-2 and J usage is TRBJ1-1; the D gene is possibly TRBD1 (5 bases). This CDR3 contains 16 residues. V gave up 1 base and J gave up 1 base, with 13 bases separating them. Germline CDR1 reads SGHAT; CDR2 reads FQNNGV. The CDR3 sequence is CASSLVGDLRNTEAFF. The CDR3 coding sequence is TGTGCCAGCAGCTTAGTCGGGGACTTGAGGAACACTGAAGCTTTCTTT.

This clonotype was seen repeatedly, ten times or more. The chain uses TRBV5-4 and TRBJ2-2; maybe TRBD2 (6 bases). The CDR3 has 16 residues. Germline CDR1 reads SGHNT; CDR2 reads YYREEE (reference sequence). Trimming shortened V by 3 bases and J by 0 bases, and 12 bases separated the two germline ends. CDR3 region: CASSSEAGTNTGELFF. Here the CDR3 DNA reads TGTGCCAGCAGCTCAGAGGCGGGGACGAACACCGGGGAGCTGTTTTTT. The full variable domain, in which reference TRBV5-4 and TRBJ2-2 provide the parts outside the CDR3, is ETGVTQSPTHLIKTRGQQVTLRCSSQSGHNTVSWYQQALGQGPQFIFQYYREEENGRGNFPPRFSGLQFPNYSSELNVNALELDDSALYLCASSSEAGTNTGELFFGEGSRLTVL.